The sequence of this T cell receptor (beta chain) was determined in a study of blood T cells in healthy people across ages. The CDR3 runs to 17 residues. The V gene lost 0 bases and the J gene lost 0 bases, with 12 bases spanning the gap. The V gene's germline CDR1 is MNHEY and CDR2 SVGAGI. Regarding the study as a whole: Conclusively comparing naive with antigen-experienced cells was impossible with unsorted PBMCs.

A sample-barcoded 5' primer and a J-beta primer mix were used in a second PCR of roughly 7 to 11 cycles. TCRdb passed the 5' RACE reads through MiXCR, listing each CDR3 protein once. The data contain about 560,000 distinct CDR3 sequences, over 25% of them seen just once; the ten biggest clones take up approximately 3.3%. For this clonotype: Its antigen remains unidentified.

A further study also used this sample, focusing on T cells of mothers and their children.

This receptor was obtained from a boy under 10 years old in good health. This chain uses TRBV6-5 with TRBJ2-4; D gene uncertain. Sequencing was performed on blood. CDR3 loop: CASSYSSRGIAKNIQYF. In DNA form, the CDR3 reads TGTGCCAGCAGTTACTCGTCTCGCGGTATAGCCAAAAACATTCAGTACTTC.